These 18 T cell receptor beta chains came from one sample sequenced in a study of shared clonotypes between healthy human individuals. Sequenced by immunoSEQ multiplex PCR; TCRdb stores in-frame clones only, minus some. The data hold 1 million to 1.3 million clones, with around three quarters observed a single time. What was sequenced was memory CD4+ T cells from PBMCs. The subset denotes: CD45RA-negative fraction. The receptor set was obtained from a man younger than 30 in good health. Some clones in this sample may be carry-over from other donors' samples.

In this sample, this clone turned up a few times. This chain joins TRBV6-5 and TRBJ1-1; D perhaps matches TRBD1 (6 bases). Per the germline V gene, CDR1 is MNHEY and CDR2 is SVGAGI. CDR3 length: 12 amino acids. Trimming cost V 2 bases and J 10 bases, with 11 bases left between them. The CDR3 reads CASSYRGLVAFF. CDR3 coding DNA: TGTGCCAGCAGTTACAGGGGGTTAGTAGCTTTCTTT.

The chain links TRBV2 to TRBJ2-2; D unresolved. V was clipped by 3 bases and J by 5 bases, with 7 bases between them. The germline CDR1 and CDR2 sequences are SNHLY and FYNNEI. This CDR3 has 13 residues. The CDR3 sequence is CASSDQGTGELFF. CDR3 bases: TGTGCCAGCAGTGATCAAGGGACCGGGGAGCTGTTTTTT.

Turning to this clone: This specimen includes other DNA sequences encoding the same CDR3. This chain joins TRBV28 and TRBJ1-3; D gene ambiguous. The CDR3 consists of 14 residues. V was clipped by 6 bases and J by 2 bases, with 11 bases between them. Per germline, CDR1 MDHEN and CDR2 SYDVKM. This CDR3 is CASSPGGAGNTIYF. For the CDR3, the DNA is TGTGCCAGCAGCCCCGGCGGGGCTGGAAACACCATATATTTT.

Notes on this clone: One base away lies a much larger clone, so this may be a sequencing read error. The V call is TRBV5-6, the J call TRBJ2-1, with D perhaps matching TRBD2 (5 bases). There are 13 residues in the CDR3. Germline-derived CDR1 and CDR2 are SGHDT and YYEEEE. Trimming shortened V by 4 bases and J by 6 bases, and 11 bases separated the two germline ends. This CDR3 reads CASSPDSGNEQFF. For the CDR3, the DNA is TGTGCCAGCAGCCCGGACTCCGGCAATGAGCAGTTCTTC.

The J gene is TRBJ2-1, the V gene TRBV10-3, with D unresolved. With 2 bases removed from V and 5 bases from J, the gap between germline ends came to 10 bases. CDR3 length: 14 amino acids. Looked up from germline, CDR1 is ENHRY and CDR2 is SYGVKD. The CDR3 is CAISEPKIDNEQFF. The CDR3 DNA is TGTGCCATCAGTGAGCCCAAAATCGACAATGAGCAGTTCTTC.

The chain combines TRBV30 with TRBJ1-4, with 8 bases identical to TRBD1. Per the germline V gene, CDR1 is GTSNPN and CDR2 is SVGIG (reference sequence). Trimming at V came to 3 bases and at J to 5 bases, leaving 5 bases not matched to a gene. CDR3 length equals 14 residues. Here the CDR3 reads CAWREWTGNEKLFF. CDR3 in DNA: TGTGCCTGGAGAGAATGGACAGGGAATGAAAAACTGTTTTTT.

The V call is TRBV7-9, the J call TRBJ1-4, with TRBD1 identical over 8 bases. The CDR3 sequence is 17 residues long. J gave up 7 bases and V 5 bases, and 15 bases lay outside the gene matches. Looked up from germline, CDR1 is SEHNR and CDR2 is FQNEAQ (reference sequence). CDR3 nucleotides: TGTGCCAGCAGCCGAAGGACCAGGCCACAGGGGGGTGAAAAACTGTTTTTT. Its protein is CASSRRTRPQGGEKLFF.

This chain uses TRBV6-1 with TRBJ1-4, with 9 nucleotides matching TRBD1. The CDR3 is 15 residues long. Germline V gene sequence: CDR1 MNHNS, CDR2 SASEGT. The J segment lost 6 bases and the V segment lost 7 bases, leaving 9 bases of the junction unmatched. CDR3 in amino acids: CASIDTGGADEKLFF. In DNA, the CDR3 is TGTGCCAGCATCGACACAGGGGGCGCCGATGAAAAACTGTTTTTT.

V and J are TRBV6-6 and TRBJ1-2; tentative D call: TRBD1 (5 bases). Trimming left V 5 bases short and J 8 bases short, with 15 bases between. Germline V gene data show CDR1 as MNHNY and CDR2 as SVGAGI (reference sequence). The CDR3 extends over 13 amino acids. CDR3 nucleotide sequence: TGTGCCAGCAGTAAACAGGACCGGGGAGGCTACACCTTC. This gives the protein CASSKQDRGGYTF.

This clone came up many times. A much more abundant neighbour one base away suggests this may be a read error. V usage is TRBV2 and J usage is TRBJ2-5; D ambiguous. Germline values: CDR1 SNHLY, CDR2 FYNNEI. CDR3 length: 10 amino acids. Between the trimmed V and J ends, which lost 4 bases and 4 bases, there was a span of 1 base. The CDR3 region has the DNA TGTGCCAGCAGTGTAGAGACCCAGTACTTC. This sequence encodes CASSVETQYF.

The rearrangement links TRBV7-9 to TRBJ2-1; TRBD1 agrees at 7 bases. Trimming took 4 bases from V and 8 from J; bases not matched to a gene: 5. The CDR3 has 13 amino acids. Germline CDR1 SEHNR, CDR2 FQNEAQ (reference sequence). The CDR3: CASSYSDRDEQFF. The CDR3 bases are TGTGCCAGCAGCTATAGCGACAGGGATGAGCAGTTCTTC.

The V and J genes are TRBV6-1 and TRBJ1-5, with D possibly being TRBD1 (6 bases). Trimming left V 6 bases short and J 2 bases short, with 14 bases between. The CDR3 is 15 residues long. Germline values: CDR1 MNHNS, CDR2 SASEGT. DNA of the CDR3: TGTGCCAGCAGGATAGGACAGTCACGCAATCAGCCCCAGCATTTT. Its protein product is CASRIGQSRNQPQHF.

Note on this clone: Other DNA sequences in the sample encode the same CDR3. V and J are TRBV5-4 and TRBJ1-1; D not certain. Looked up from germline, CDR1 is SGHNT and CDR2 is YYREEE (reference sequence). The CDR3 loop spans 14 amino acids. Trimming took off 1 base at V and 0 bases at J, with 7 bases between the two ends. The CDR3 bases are TGTGCCAGCAGCTTGTCCTCCATGAACACTGAAGCTTTCTTT. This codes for CASSLSSMNTEAFF.

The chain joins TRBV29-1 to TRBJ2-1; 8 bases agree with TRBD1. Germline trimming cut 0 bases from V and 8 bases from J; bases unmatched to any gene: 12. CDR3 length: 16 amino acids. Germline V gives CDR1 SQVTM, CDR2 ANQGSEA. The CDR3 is CSVEDRSRGPWDEQFF. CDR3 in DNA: TGCAGCGTTGAAGATCGGAGCAGGGGGCCTTGGGATGAGCAGTTCTTC.

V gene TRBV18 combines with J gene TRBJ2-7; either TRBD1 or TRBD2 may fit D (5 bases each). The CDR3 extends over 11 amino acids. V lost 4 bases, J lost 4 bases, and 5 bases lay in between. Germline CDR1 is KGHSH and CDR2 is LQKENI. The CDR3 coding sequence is TGTGCCAGCTCACGGGGGTACGAGCAGTACTTC. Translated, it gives CASSRGYEQYF.

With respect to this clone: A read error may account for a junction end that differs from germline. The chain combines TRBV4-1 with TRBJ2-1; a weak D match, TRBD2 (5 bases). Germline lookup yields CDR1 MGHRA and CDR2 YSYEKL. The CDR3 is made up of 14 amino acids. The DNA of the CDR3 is TGCGCCAGCAGCCAAGACCCCCTGGGGAGCCGACCAATCTTC. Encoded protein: CASSQDPLGSRPIF.

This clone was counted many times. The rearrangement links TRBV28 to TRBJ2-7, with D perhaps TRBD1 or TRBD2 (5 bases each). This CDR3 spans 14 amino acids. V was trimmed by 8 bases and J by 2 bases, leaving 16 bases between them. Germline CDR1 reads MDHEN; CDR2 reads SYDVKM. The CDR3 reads CASYPGGGTYEQYF. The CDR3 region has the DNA TGTGCCAGCTACCCTGGGGGTGGCACCTACGAGCAGTACTTC.

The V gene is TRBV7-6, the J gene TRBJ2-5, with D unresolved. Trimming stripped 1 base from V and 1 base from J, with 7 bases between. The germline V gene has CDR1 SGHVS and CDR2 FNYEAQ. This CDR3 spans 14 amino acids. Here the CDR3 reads CASSLVQPQETQYF. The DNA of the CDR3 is TGTGCCAGCAGCTTAGTCCAGCCCCAAGAGACCCAGTACTTC.